The 30 T cell receptor beta chains below all came from one sample that was sequenced in a study of cytomegalovirus exposure and HLA in healthy donors. It was with 60 Vbeta and 13 Jbeta primers that the PCR ran. Profiling relied on immunoSEQ multiplex PCR, and the TCRdb table lists in-frame clones only, not all of them. The sample totals fewer than 150,000 clones. The sequencing input was PBMCs. These receptors were taken from a man between 35 and 55 years old in good health and CMV-seronegative.

The V call is TRBV5-1, the J call TRBJ1-1, with D unclear. Germline CDR1 SGHRS, CDR2 YFSETQ. This CDR3 has 14 residues. Trimming stripped 7 bases from V and 4 bases from J, with 17 bases between. The CDR3 is CASAENGEPTEAFF. DNA of the CDR3: TGCGCCAGCGCAGAGAATGGGGAGCCCACTGAAGCTTTCTTT.

The chain has TRBV14 and TRBJ2-2; no definite D call. The CDR3 is 16 amino acids. In germline, CDR1 is SGHDN, CDR2 FVKESK. Trimming took 1 base from V and 0 from J, leaving 9 bases between them. The CDR3 is CASSQGLRSNTGELFF. The CDR3 nucleotides read TGTGCCAGCAGCCAAGGGTTACGGTCGAACACCGGGGAGCTGTTTTTT.

The chain joins TRBV4-1 to TRBJ2-2; D unclear. This CDR3 spans 15 amino acids. V dropped 5 bases and J dropped 0 bases, with 10 bases sitting between them. Germline-derived CDR1 and CDR2 are MGHRA and YSYEKL. The CDR3 loop is CASSLVGANTGELFF. The CDR3 DNA reads TGCGCCAGCAGCTTAGTAGGAGCGAACACCGGGGAGCTGTTTTTT.

J is TRBJ1-2 and V is TRBV19; D may be TRBD1 (6 bases). This CDR3 has 14 residues. CDR1 and CDR2 (germline): LNHDA, SQIVND (reference sequence). V was pared by 3 bases and J by 5 bases, with 13 bases between. The CDR3 spells CASSMDSFGYGYTF. CDR3 bases: TGTGCCAGTAGTATGGACAGTTTCGGGTATGGCTACACCTTC.

This chain links TRBV11-2 with TRBJ1-1; no clear D. Germline CDR1 SGHAT, CDR2 FQNNGV. This CDR3 is 14 amino acids long. Deletions cut 3 bases from V and 1 base from J, with 9 bases between. This chain's CDR3 is CASSFRSGNTEAFF. Written as DNA, the CDR3 is TGTGCCAGCAGCTTTCGTTCCGGGAACACTGAAGCTTTCTTT.

The chain combines TRBV12-2 with TRBJ1-1; the table's D gene call, TRBD1, was not cross checked with the DNA. TRBV12-2 is termed a pseudogene. The CDR3 has 17 residues. The CDR3 DNA reads as TGTGCAAGTCGCTTAGAGGGGCAGGGGGTGACGAACACTGAAGCTTTCTTT. Protein product: CASRLEGQGVTNTEAFF.

The rearrangement joins TRBV29-1 to TRBJ1-4; no firm D call. With 4 bases removed from V and 8 bases from J, the gap between germline ends came to 11 bases. CDR1 and CDR2 from the germline V gene are SQVTM and ANQGSEA. CDR3 length equals 12 residues. As DNA, the CDR3 is TGCAGCGTTGGGGAGGGTGGAGAAAAACTGTTTTTT. It is translated as CSVGEGGEKLFF. The entire variable domain, with the rest obtained from reference TRBV29-1 and TRBJ1-4, is as follows: SAVISQKPSRDICQRGTSLTIQCQVDSQVTMMFWYRQQPGQSLTLIATANQGSEATYESGFVIDKFPISRPNLTFSTLTVSNMSPEDSSIYLCSVGEGGEKLFFGSGTQLSVL.

This chain connects TRBV19 to TRBJ1-5; 10 bases map to TRBD1. V shed 5 bases and J 6 bases; nucleotides not matched to a gene: 7. Germline V CDR1 and CDR2: LNHDA, SQIVND (reference sequence). The CDR3 totals 15 residues. In DNA form, the CDR3 reads TGTGCCAGTAGTGGGGGCGGGACAGGGGTTCAGCCCCAGCATTTT. Its protein is CASSGGGTGVQPQHF.

The V call is TRBV4-2, the J call TRBJ2-3; TRBD2 agrees at 12 bases. CDR3 length: 15 amino acids. CDR1 and CDR2 (germline): LGHNA, YNFKEQ. Trimming cost V 4 bases and J 4 bases; bases outside gene matches: 3. The DNA of the CDR3 is TGTGCCAGCAGCCCTAGCGGGGGGGAAGCAGATACGCAGTATTTT. Protein product: CASSPSGGEADTQYF.

The genes are TRBV2 and TRBJ1-1; no clear D. The V end lost 5 bases, the J end lost 3 bases, and 10 bases lay between the germline ends. From germline, CDR1 is SNHLY and CDR2 FYNNEI. The CDR3 sequence is 13 residues long. The CDR3 protein is CASSSREDTEAFF. DNA for the CDR3: TGTGCCAGCAGTTCCCGAGAGGACACTGAAGCTTTCTTT.

The rearrangement joins TRBV5-1 to TRBJ1-6, with D possibly matching TRBD1 (5 bases). The germline V and J ends were trimmed by 4 bases and 8 bases, with 16 bases remaining between them. The CDR3 totals 15 residues. The V gene's germline CDR1 is SGHRS and CDR2 YFSETQ. This CDR3 is CASSTRDPVDSPLHF. DNA for the CDR3: TGCGCCAGCAGCACCAGGGATCCAGTAGATTCACCCCTCCACTTT.

To note about this clone: Other DNA sequences in this sample translate to the same CDR3. This chain links TRBV5-6 with TRBJ1-6; TRBD1 matches at 7 bases. The CDR3 is 15 residues long. Unmatched junction bases numbered 4, after V lost 1 base and J lost 6 bases. The germline V gene encodes CDR1 SGHDT and CDR2 YYEEEE. The CDR3 DNA sequence: TGTGCCAGCAGCTTGTACAGGGGTTTTAATTCACCCCTCCACTTT. Its protein is CASSLYRGFNSPLHF.

The V call is TRBV12-5, the J call TRBJ2-2, with 14 positions matching TRBD2. CDR1 and CDR2 from the germline V gene are LGHNT and FRNRAP. The CDR3 covers 16 residues. Losses at the gene ends were 3 bases for V and 6 bases for J; bases not matched to a gene: 3. This CDR3 is CASGLGTSGGPGELFF. In DNA form, the CDR3 reads TGTGCTAGTGGTTTAGGGACTAGCGGGGGTCCCGGGGAGCTGTTTTTT.

This sequence joins TRBV6-5 and TRBJ1-2, with D possibly matching TRBD1 (6 bases). V lost 6 bases, J lost 6 bases, and 20 bases lay in between. Germline V gene lookup returns CDR1 MNHEY and CDR2 SVGAGI. The CDR3 totals 15 residues. The CDR3 is CASRTRTQGVDGYTF. CDR3 coding DNA: TGTGCCAGCAGGACACGGACACAGGGAGTAGATGGCTACACCTTC.

The chain uses TRBV5-1 and TRBJ2-1; a weak D match, TRBD2 (7 bases). The germline V gene encodes CDR1 SGHRS and CDR2 YFSETQ. This CDR3 has 14 residues. V lost 1 base and J 7 bases, leaving 12 bases between the germline ends. The CDR3 sequence: CASSLRGGVNEQFF. The CDR3 nucleotides are TGCGCCAGCAGCTTGAGGGGGGGAGTGAATGAGCAGTTCTTC.

This rearrangement joins TRBV7-2 to TRBJ1-5, with a possible D match to TRBD1 (6 bases). Trimming pared 1 base from V and 6 bases from J, leaving 16 bases between. Germline-derived CDR1 and CDR2 are SGHTA and FQGNSA. The CDR3 runs to 16 residues. CDR3 protein: CASSLDRAGEGQPQHF. CDR3 nucleotides: TGTGCCAGCAGCTTAGATAGGGCAGGGGAGGGTCAGCCCCAGCATTTT. Together with reference TRBV7-2 and TRBJ1-5, the CDR3 gives the full variable domain: GAGVSQSPSNKVTEKGKDVELRCDPISGHTALYWYRQSLGQGLEFLIYFQGNSAPDKSGLPSDRFSAERTGGSVSTLTIQRTQQEDSAVYLCASSLDRAGEGQPQHFGDGTRLSIL.

V and J are TRBV4-1 and TRBJ2-1, with 9 bases fitting TRBD1. Germline V gives CDR1 MGHRA, CDR2 YSYEKL. V was clipped by 3 bases and J by 1 base; unmatched bases: 13. This CDR3 is built from 19 residues. The CDR3 spells CASSHAQGTGGPSYNEQFF. The CDR3 region has the DNA TGCGCCAGCAGCCACGCCCAAGGAACAGGGGGCCCTTCCTACAATGAGCAGTTCTTC.

The V call is TRBV27, the J call TRBJ2-3; 9 bases line up with TRBD1. Germline loops: CDR1 MNHEY, CDR2 SMNVEV (reference sequence). This CDR3 spans 18 amino acids. J gave up 5 bases and V 2 bases, and 14 bases lay outside the gene matches. The CDR3 DNA reads as TGTGCCAGCAGTTTAAGGGGTACGGGACAGGGTTTTAGAGATACGCAGTATTTT. Translation gives CASSLRGTGQGFRDTQYF.

The gene calls are TRBV6-1 and TRBJ1-4, with D maybe TRBD1 (6 bases). This CDR3 has 17 residues. V gave up 4 bases and J gave up 3 bases, with 18 bases separating them. CDR1 and CDR2 (germline): MNHNS, SASEGT. As DNA, the CDR3 is TGTGCCAGCAGTGCGCAACAGGGAAGGGCATCTAATGAAAAACTGTTTTTT. The encoded protein is CASSAQQGRASNEKLFF.

This chain uses TRBV18 with TRBJ1-1; 7 nucleotides match TRBD1. From germline, CDR1 is KGHSH and CDR2 LQKENI. V trimming: 2 bases; J trimming: 11 bases; junction bases outside the gene matches: 11. The CDR3 has 14 amino acids. The CDR3 loop is CASSPRDRAPGAFF. The DNA for the CDR3 is TGTGCCAGCTCACCAAGAGACAGGGCCCCGGGGGCTTTCTTT.

CDR3 in DNA: TGCAGCGTCCTTAGTGGGGCTAGCTCCTACAATGAGCAGTTCTTC. Residues: CSVLSGASSYNEQFF. This chain connects TRBV29-1 to TRBJ2-1; the D gene is possibly TRBD1 (5 bases). Trimming took 6 bases from V and 0 from J, leaving 15 bases between them. The CDR3 covers 15 residues. The germline CDR1 and CDR2 sequences are SQVTM and ANQGSEA.

The chain carries TRBV6-1 and TRBJ2-1, with D maybe TRBD2 (5 bases). Germline V gene sequence: CDR1 MNHNS, CDR2 SASEGT. V shed 3 bases and J shed 2 bases, with 11 bases lying between them. CDR3 size: 15 residues. The CDR3: CASSDSQEAYNEQFF. The CDR3 DNA follows: TGTGCCAGCAGTGACTCGCAGGAGGCCTACAATGAGCAGTTCTTC.

The rearrangement joins TRBV2 to TRBJ1-5; D ambiguous. The CDR3 sequence is 18 residues long. V was cut by 2 bases and J by 3 bases, with 20 bases left in between. Germline CDR1 SNHLY, CDR2 FYNNEI. CDR3 region: CASSESSGSLYNNQPQHF. In nucleotides, the CDR3 is TGTGCCAGCAGTGAAAGTAGTGGGAGCCTCTATAACAATCAGCCCCAGCATTTT.

V usage is TRBV7-9 and J usage is TRBJ2-6; D not certain. This CDR3 contains 15 residues. Germline assignment: CDR1 SEHNR and CDR2 FQNEAQ (reference sequence). Trimming took off 1 base at V and 0 bases at J, with 4 bases between the two ends. DNA of the CDR3: TGTGCCAGCAGCTTAGGGAGCTCTGGGGCCAACGTCCTGACTTTC. Its translation: CASSLGSSGANVLTF.

V gene TRBV29-1 combines with J gene TRBJ1-2, with a tentative D call TRBD1 (5 bases). The ends were cut back, 5 bases at V and 4 bases at J, with 8 bases in the middle. CDR3 length: 11 amino acids. Germline V gene sequence: CDR1 SQVTM, CDR2 ANQGSEA. The CDR3 loop reads CSVRQSYGYTF. The CDR3 coding sequence is TGCAGCGTTAGACAGAGCTATGGCTACACCTTC.

In DNA form, the CDR3 reads TGTGCCAGCAGCCGACGACAGGGGAACTATGGCTACACCTTC. This sequence encodes CASSRRQGNYGYTF. The gene calls are TRBV4-2 and TRBJ1-2; 8 bases agree with TRBD1. V lost 4 bases to trimming and J lost 2 bases; unmatched junction nucleotides: 3. Germline loops: CDR1 LGHNA, CDR2 YNFKEQ. The CDR3 totals 14 residues.

This chain uses TRBV7-8 with TRBJ1-2, with D perhaps matching TRBD1 (5 bases). The V end lost 1 base, the J end lost 9 bases, and 9 bases lay between the germline ends. This CDR3 is built from 12 residues. From germline, CDR1 is SGHVS and CDR2 FQNEAQ. The chain's CDR3 is CASSLGGLSYTF. CDR3 in DNA: TGTGCCAGCAGCTTAGGGGGACTGAGCTACACCTTC.

The rearrangement joins TRBV5-4 to TRBJ2-1; 8 bases are shared with TRBD2. The CDR3 consists of 15 residues. CDR1 SGHNT and CDR2 YYREEE come from the germline V gene (reference sequence). Losses at the gene ends were 2 bases for V and 2 bases for J; bases not matched to a gene: 3. CDR3 region: CASSFSGGPYNEQFF. CDR3 coding DNA: TGTGCCAGCAGCTTCAGCGGGGGACCCTACAATGAGCAGTTCTTC.

This chain joins TRBV7-9 and TRBJ1-4, with D tentatively TRBD1 (6 bases). This CDR3 contains 17 residues. V lost 3 bases, J lost 7 bases, and 21 bases lay in between. Germline V gene lookup returns CDR1 SEHNR and CDR2 FQNEAQ (reference sequence). CDR3 loop: CASSFKAHREGPEKLFF. CDR3 bases: TGTGCCAGCAGCTTTAAGGCCCACAGGGAAGGTCCTGAAAAACTGTTTTTT.

This chain links TRBV4-3 with TRBJ2-7; 9 bases line up with TRBD2. The V gene's germline CDR1 is LGHNA and CDR2 YSLEER. The CDR3 length is 15 residues. V lost 4 bases and J lost 4; bases outside the gene matches: 8. DNA of the CDR3: TGCGCCAGCAGCCCCCGGGAAGCGGGGGGTTACGAGCAGTACTTC. Protein sequence: CASSPREAGGYEQYF.